Shown below are 28 T cell receptor beta chains from a single sample sequenced in a study of cytomegalovirus exposure and HLA in healthy donors. The PCR had 60 Vbeta and 13 Jbeta primers. Libraries were prepared by immunoSEQ multiplex PCR; TCRdb keeps only in-frame clonotypes and omits some of them. The ten top clones account for less than 3%, within a sample of fewer than 150,000 clones. The sequencing input was PBMCs. The receptor source for this set is a man aged 35-49 years in good health and CMV-seronegative.

This chain uses TRBV4-2 with TRBJ2-7; 10 nucleotides align to TRBD1. V shed 5 bases and J 2 bases; nucleotides not matched to a gene: 6. Germline loops: CDR1 LGHNA, CDR2 YNFKEQ. CDR3 length: 15 amino acids. In nucleotides, the CDR3 is TGTGCCAGCAGCTTTGGGACAGGGGTCGCCTACGAGCAGTACTTC. This encodes CASSFGTGVAYEQYF.

This chain links TRBV4-1 with TRBJ1-2, with TRBD1 as a possible D gene (5 bases). V was clipped by 4 bases and J by 8 bases, with 17 bases between them. In germline, CDR1 is MGHRA, CDR2 YSYEKL. The CDR3 extends over 14 amino acids. Here the CDR3 DNA reads TGCGCCAGCAGCCGCTCGGACAAGTTCTTAGGCTACACCTTC. Encoded protein: CASSRSDKFLGYTF.

The chain recombines TRBV18 with TRBJ2-3; a weak D match, TRBD1 (6 bases). CDR1 and CDR2 (germline): KGHSH, LQKENI. V was pared by 0 bases and J by 6 bases, with 10 bases between. This CDR3 comprises 14 residues. CDR3 nucleotides: TGTGCCAGCTCACCACCGGGGGCAACTGATACGCAGTATTTT. Translated: CASSPPGATDTQYF. Based on the CDR3 plus reference TRBV18 and TRBJ2-3, the full variable domain is NAGVMQNPRHLVRRRGQEARLRCSPMKGHSHVYWYRQLPEEGLKFMVYLQKENIIDESGMPKERFSAEFPKEGPSILRIQQVVRGDSAAYFCASSPPGATDTQYFGPGTRLTVL.

The V and J genes are TRBV2 and TRBJ2-4; 12 bases match TRBD2. Germline V gives CDR1 SNHLY, CDR2 FYNNEI. CDR3 length: 17 amino acids. V was clipped by 4 bases and J by 1 base; unmatched bases: 5. The CDR3 bases are TGTGCCAGCAGTGGTGGACTAGCGGGGCGGGCCAAAAACATTCAGTACTTC. Amino acids: CASSGGLAGRAKNIQYF.

The chain couples TRBV6-5 to TRBJ1-5; 8 nucleotides match TRBD1. Trimming removed 5 bases from V and 5 bases from J; junction bases left unmatched: 8. Germline V CDR1 and CDR2: MNHEY, SVGAGI. The CDR3 covers 15 residues. DNA of the CDR3: TGTGCCAGCAGTGCGGGACAGGCGTTCTATCAGCCCCAGCATTTT. Its protein product is CASSAGQAFYQPQHF.

CDR3 sequence: CASSSETGGYGYTF. As DNA, the CDR3 is TGTGCCAGCAGCTCAGAGACAGGGGGCTATGGCTACACCTTC. The gene calls are TRBV5-4 and TRBJ1-2, with TRBD1 identical over 9 bases. V lost 3 bases and J lost 4; bases outside the gene matches: 4. Germline CDR1 SGHNT, CDR2 YYREEE (reference sequence). The CDR3 runs to 14 residues.

V usage is TRBV5-6 and J usage is TRBJ2-7; 9 bases align to TRBD2. The V and J ends lost 6 bases and 2 bases, in that order; junction bases with no gene match: 6. Germline CDR1 reads SGHDT; CDR2 reads YYEEEE. CDR3 length: 14 amino acids. The CDR3 here is CASTASGEAYEQYF. CDR3 DNA: TGTGCCAGCACCGCTAGCGGGGAAGCCTACGAGCAGTACTTC.

The chain is built from TRBV11-2 and TRBJ2-1; 9 bases align to TRBD2. Germline CDR1 SGHAT, CDR2 FQNNGV. The CDR3 sequence is 16 residues long. V gave up 5 bases and J gave up 4 bases; unmatched junction bases: 9. For the CDR3, the DNA is TGTGCCAGCAGCCCCATTAGGACTAGCGAGTACAATGAGCAGTTCTTC. Translation gives CASSPIRTSEYNEQFF. Full variable domain (outside the CDR3, taken from reference TRBV11-2 and TRBJ2-1): EAGVAQSPRYKIIEKRQSVAFWCNPISGHATLYWYQQILGQGPKLLIQFQNNGVVDDSQLPKDRFSAERLKGVDSTLKIQPAKLEDSAVYLCASSPIRTSEYNEQFFGPGTRLTVL.

This rearrangement joins TRBV10-2 to TRBJ1-1; TRBD1 is a possible D gene (6 bases). Looked up from germline, CDR1 is WSHSY and CDR2 is SAAADI. The length of the CDR3 is 13 residues. V was trimmed by 7 bases and J by 0 bases, leaving 9 bases between them. The chain's CDR3 is CASMDSMNTEAFF. CDR3 in DNA: TGCGCCAGCATGGACAGCATGAACACTGAAGCTTTCTTT.

The chain employs TRBV12-5 and TRBJ1-1, with 7 bases identical to TRBD1. Germline lookup yields CDR1 LGHNT and CDR2 FRNRAP. V gave up 2 bases and J gave up 13 bases; unmatched junction bases: 22. The CDR3 totals 17 residues. CDR3 sequence: CASGLNQQGRKAAFVFF. The CDR3 DNA reads TGTGCTAGTGGTTTGAACCAACAGGGGCGCAAAGCGGCTTTCGTTTTCTTT.

The gene calls are TRBV7-2 and TRBJ2-5; tentative D call: TRBD1 (5 bases). The V and J ends lost 4 bases and 5 bases respectively, with 23 bases between them. In germline, CDR1 is SGHTA, CDR2 FQGNSA. The CDR3 is made up of 17 amino acids. The CDR3 DNA reads TGTGCCAGCAGCTCGCTGCTACAGGCTTTTTCCGTGGAGACCCAGTACTTC. This sequence encodes CASSSLLQAFSVETQYF.

The chain carries TRBV5-1 and TRBJ1-1, with D perhaps TRBD1 (6 bases). Germline lookup yields CDR1 SGHRS and CDR2 YFSETQ. The CDR3 sequence is 15 residues long. The germline V and J ends were trimmed by 5 bases and 1 base, with 15 bases remaining between them. The CDR3 nucleotides read TGCGCCAGCAGGATGGACGGACAGCCGAACACTGAAGCTTTCTTT. Translating gives CASRMDGQPNTEAFF. Filled out from reference TRBV5-1 and TRBJ1-1, the complete variable domain reads KAGVTQTPRYLIKTRGQQVTLSCSPISGHRSVSWYQQTPGQGLQFLFEYFSETQRNKGNFPGRFSGRQFSNSRSEMNVSTLELGDSALYLCASRMDGQPNTEAFFGQGTRLTVV.

The chain employs TRBV4-3 and TRBJ2-3; 8 positions match TRBD2. The CDR3 length is 15 residues. Germline trimming cut 2 bases from V and 5 bases from J; bases unmatched to any gene: 6. The germline gives CDR1 LGHNA, CDR2 YSLEER. DNA for the CDR3: TGCGCCAGCAGCCAACAAACGGGGGGGCAAGATACGCAGTATTTT. Residues: CASSQQTGGQDTQYF.

The rearrangement joins TRBV5-6 to TRBJ1-2; weak D call: TRBD1 (5 bases). This CDR3 comprises 17 residues. The germline CDR1 and CDR2 sequences are SGHDT and YYEEEE. Trimming took off 1 base at V and 0 bases at J, with 16 bases between the two ends. CDR3 in DNA: TGTGCCAGCAGCTTGTACGGCAGGGATTCTTCTAACTATGGCTACACCTTC. Translated: CASSLYGRDSSNYGYTF.

The V and J genes are TRBV5-1 and TRBJ1-1, with 7 nucleotides matching TRBD1. After removal of 4 bases from V and 4 bases from J, the junction contained 10 bases not matched to a gene. The length of the CDR3 is 15 residues. Germline CDR1 reads SGHRS; CDR2 reads YFSETQ. The CDR3 DNA reads as TGCGCCAGCAGCCCCCGGACAGGACATATCACTGAAGCTTTCTTT. This codes for CASSPRTGHITEAFF.

This chain uses TRBV2 with TRBJ1-4, with D hard to call. Trimming removed 7 bases from V and 10 bases from J, with 13 bases in between. Germline V CDR1 and CDR2: SNHLY, FYNNEI. The CDR3 has 12 residues. The CDR3 spells CASTPVAGKLFF. DNA of the CDR3: TGTGCCAGCACCCCAGTAGCCGGAAAACTGTTTTTT.

This chain joins TRBV28 and TRBJ2-5, with 9 bases aligning to TRBD1. V lost 5 bases, J lost 1 base, and 8 bases stayed unmatched. The V gene's germline CDR1 is MDHEN and CDR2 SYDVKM. This CDR3 is 16 amino acids long. CDR3 in amino acids: CASSTWGQGIQETQYF. CDR3 bases: TGTGCCAGCAGTACGTGGGGACAGGGAATCCAAGAGACCCAGTACTTC.

The genes are TRBV2 and TRBJ2-3; tentatively, D is TRBD1 (6 bases). The V and J ends lost 4 bases and 4 bases respectively, with 12 bases between them. Germline CDR1 SNHLY, CDR2 FYNNEI. CDR3 size: 14 residues. CDR3 residues: CASSGIGGPDTQYF. The CDR3 DNA reads TGTGCCAGCAGTGGCATTGGGGGCCCAGATACGCAGTATTTT.

This chain joins TRBV4-2 and TRBJ2-2; maybe TRBD1 (5 bases). This CDR3 contains 16 residues. V was pared by 4 bases and J by 4 bases, with 16 bases between. CDR1 and CDR2 from the germline V gene are LGHNA and YNFKEQ. The CDR3 is CASSPIDTGFTGELFF. Written as DNA, the CDR3 is TGTGCCAGCAGCCCTATCGATACAGGATTCACCGGGGAGCTGTTTTTT.

The gene calls are TRBV10-3 and TRBJ2-7; TRBD1 aligns across 11 bases. Germline CDR1 reads ENHRY; CDR2 reads SYGVKD. Trimming removed 3 bases from V and 4 bases from J; junction bases left unmatched: 5. The length of the CDR3 is 15 residues. The CDR3 loop is CAISDGTGGVYEQYF. CDR3 nucleotide sequence: TGTGCCATCAGTGACGGGACAGGGGGTGTTTACGAGCAGTACTTC.

This chain links TRBV11-2 with TRBJ1-4, with TRBD1 identical over 7 bases. This CDR3 is built from 14 residues. Germline V gene data show CDR1 as SGHAT and CDR2 as FQNNGV. Trimming at V came to 3 bases and at J to 5 bases, leaving 3 bases not matched to a gene. The CDR3 protein is CASSFEGANEKLFF. DNA for the CDR3: TGTGCCAGCAGCTTCGAGGGGGCCAATGAAAAACTGTTTTTT.

The J gene is TRBJ2-5, the V gene TRBV5-6; TRBD2 agrees at 9 bases. The germline V gene encodes CDR1 SGHDT and CDR2 YYEEEE. This CDR3 has 17 amino acids. V lost 4 bases to trimming and J lost 3 bases; unmatched junction nucleotides: 13. The CDR3 DNA follows: TGTGCCAGCAGCCAAGCCCTAGCGGGGAGGCCCAAAGAGACCCAGTACTTC. This translates into CASSQALAGRPKETQYF.

The V gene is TRBV5-1, the J gene TRBJ2-1; possibly TRBD1 for D (5 bases). Germline assignment: CDR1 SGHRS and CDR2 YFSETQ. V was cut by 5 bases and J by 1 base, with 10 bases left in between. The CDR3 runs 14 residues. CDR3 bases: TGCGCCAGCAGGGTGACAGAGTCCTACAATGAGCAGTTCTTC. Its protein product is CASRVTESYNEQFF.

Regarding this clone: This same CDR3 is encoded by further DNA sequences in the sample. This chain links TRBV4-2 with TRBJ1-1; TRBD1 aligns across 8 bases. Trimming took 0 bases from V and 5 from J; bases not matched to a gene: 2. CDR1 and CDR2 from the germline V gene are LGHNA and YNFKEQ. CDR3 size: 14 residues. For the CDR3, the DNA is TGTGCCAGCAGCCAAGATTGGACAGGGACTGAAGCTTTCTTT. It specifies CASSQDWTGTEAFF.

This chain uses TRBV7-2 with TRBJ1-5; D is possibly TRBD1 (6 bases). CDR3 length: 14 residues. Trimming shortened V by 4 bases and J by 5 bases, and 12 bases separated the two germline ends. Per germline, CDR1 SGHTA and CDR2 FQGNSA. The CDR3: CASSSDRTYQPQHF. CDR3 sequence (DNA): TGTGCCAGCAGCTCAGACAGGACCTATCAGCCCCAGCATTTT.

V and J are TRBV7-2 and TRBJ2-3, with D possibly being TRBD2 (5 bases). V dropped 4 bases and J dropped 4 bases, with 15 bases sitting between them. The CDR3 is 15 residues long. Germline values: CDR1 SGHTA, CDR2 FQGNSA. The CDR3 nucleotides read TGTGCCAGCAGCTCGACAAGTAGAGGGTCAGATACGCAGTATTTT. This gives the protein CASSSTSRGSDTQYF.

V gene TRBV5-1 combines with J gene TRBJ2-5; D might be TRBD1 (5 bases). The V and J ends lost 2 bases and 5 bases respectively, with 7 bases between them. The CDR3 consists of 12 residues. Germline CDR1 SGHRS, CDR2 YFSETQ. The CDR3 sequence is CASSLGVETQYF. The CDR3, as DNA: TGCGCCAGCAGCTTAGGGGTCGAGACCCAGTACTTC.

The genes are TRBV4-3 and TRBJ2-1; TRBD2 matches 15 bases. V gave up 1 base and J gave up 10 bases; unmatched junction bases: 11. CDR1 and CDR2 (germline): LGHNA, YSLEER. The CDR3 loop spans 18 amino acids. Here the CDR3 reads CASSQVGTSGGTHKEQFF. CDR3 sequence (DNA): TGCGCCAGCAGCCAAGTAGGGACTAGCGGGGGGACTCATAAGGAGCAGTTCTTC.